This T cell receptor (beta chain) comes out of a study of CXCR3-negative and CXCR3-positive naive CD8 T cells. This CDR3 has 11 residues. CDR1 and CDR2 from the germline V gene are SQVTM and ANQGSEA. Via 5' RACE with UMI labels, TRB cDNA libraries were prepared. From its re-call of the 5' RACE reads, TCRdb lists each CDR3 protein once, without DNA. The table lists 6,000 to 8,000 distinct CDR3 sequences. This TCR came from a human donor in good health. Some clones in this sample may be carry-over from other donors' samples. Sample: naive CXCR3- CD8+ T cells from blood. Stated subset: CD45RO-CCR7+CD27+CD95- naive CD8+ T cells lacking CXCR3 (TNR3-). The chain is built from TRBV29-1 and TRBJ2-5. This CDR3 reads CSVRQEKTQYF.